The T cell receptor beta chain described here comes from a study of CD8 T cells in ankylosing spondylitis (dated by TCRdb to 2016 to 2017). For the study in its entirety: The study profiled T cell receptor beta repertoires in healthy donors and ankylosing spondylitis patients to find disease-linked TCR variants. In total, the full study cohort was made up of about 99 healthy donors and 25 ankylosing spondylitis patients. Peripheral blood was sampled, and synovial fluid was additionally collected from ankylosing spondylitis patients.

Summary of the overall study and its limitations: Blood from ankylosing spondylitis patients appeared to be characterized by a TCR beta motif composed of about eight highly homologous amino acid variants. Some motif variants were previously reported in synovial fluid and blood of reactive arthritis patients, suggesting common disease-initiation mechanisms. Significant enrichment of the disease-linked clones was reported in matched synovial fluid samples from ankylosing spondylitis patients. The disease-linked clones showed a CD8+ phenotype and occurred at relatively low frequencies in peripheral blood.

TCRdb names Illumina HiSeq 2500 as the instrument used. Quantitative 5'-RACE with molecular barcodes was the method used to prepare the TCR beta libraries. On the authors' methods: A new computational method, built on a probabilistic model of VDJ rearrangement, was used to identify disease-linked TCR variants. Using fastp trimming at Q25 and MiXCR clonotype assembly, TCRdb reanalyzed the public sequencing data and kept in-frame beta chains. Entries that share a CDR3 protein sequence are merged under the most common genes and DNA. TCRdb's processing, not the study's, gives the V and J calls here. In this sample the table shows roughly 140,000 distinct CDR3 sequences, roughly 44% of which occur a single time. The ten largest clones add up to approximately 16% of the sample. Synovial fluid samples and blood samples obtained from the same ankylosing spondylitis patients were matched. This clonotype has a count of ten or more. Its recognized antigen is unknown. No base quality information exists; no much larger clone differs at one position.

CDR1 and CDR2 are drawn from the germline V gene (reference sequence): MNHEY, SMNVEV. Taken from cysteine to phenylalanine, the CDR3 has 15 residues. The entry retains the CDR3 DNA only, 45 bases that are in frame from base 1. The germline ends are 7 bases apart after V is trimmed by 1 base and J by 0 bases. Sequenced sample: synovial fluid, either unsorted or a sorted T cell fraction (not recorded which). Recombination joined TRBV27 with TRBJ2-4, with an unclear D gene assignment. The receptor's source is a male donor with ankylosing spondylitis. The bases read TGTGCCAGCAGTTTATTCCAGCTAGCCAAAAACATTCAGTACTTC. Its coded protein is CASSLFQLAKNIQYF.